The 14 T cell receptor beta chains below all came from one sample that was sequenced in a study of long-term antiretroviral therapy in people with HIV. Survey level was the resolution at which the v3.0 immunoSEQ assay ran. TCRdb's copy holds only in-frame clones and misses some; the assay was immunoSEQ multiplex PCR. This table holds about 25,000 clones, under 85% found once. Sequences were derived from unsorted PBMCs, sampled 1.1 years before starting antiretroviral therapy. The receptors here all came from a woman aged 40 to 50 with HIV.

This sequence joins TRBV11-2 and TRBJ2-5, with D unclear. The CDR3 has 13 residues. Trimming cost V 1 base and J 7 bases, with 10 bases left between them. Per germline, CDR1 SGHAT and CDR2 FQNNGV. In DNA form, the CDR3 reads TGTGCCAGCAGCTTAGGGGCCGTGGGGACCCAGTACTTC. Residues: CASSLGAVGTQYF. Full variable domain (outside the CDR3, taken from reference TRBV11-2 and TRBJ2-5): EAGVAQSPRYKIIEKRQSVAFWCNPISGHATLYWYQQILGQGPKLLIQFQNNGVVDDSQLPKDRFSAERLKGVDSTLKIQPAKLEDSAVYLCASSLGAVGTQYFGPGTRLLVL.

This rearrangement joins TRBV6-5 to TRBJ1-2; D gene uncertain. Per germline, CDR1 MNHEY and CDR2 SVGAGI. Deletions cut 0 bases from V and 2 bases from J, with 7 bases between. This CDR3 region has 14 residues. The CDR3 DNA reads TGTGCCAGCAGTTACTCCAGCGGGAACTATGGCTACACCTTC. Protein: CASSYSSGNYGYTF.

The chain combines TRBV7-9 with TRBJ1-2; possible D gene TRBD1, 5 bases. CDR3 length: 14 amino acids. The V gene lost 2 bases and the J gene lost 4 bases, with 11 bases spanning the gap. Germline-derived CDR1 and CDR2 are SEHNR and FQNEAQ (reference sequence). Written as DNA, the CDR3 is TGTGCCAGCAGCTTAACCAGGGAAGGCTATGGCTACACCTTC. Translation: CASSLTREGYGYTF.

This chain connects TRBV7-2 to TRBJ2-7; 7 bases agree with TRBD1. Germline lookup yields CDR1 SGHTA and CDR2 FQGNSA. The CDR3 has 14 amino acids. Trimming removed 5 bases from V and 2 bases from J; junction bases left unmatched: 6. Here the CDR3 DNA reads TGTGCCAGCAGCACGGACAGGCGTACCTACGAGCAGTACTTC. This translates into CASSTDRRTYEQYF.

In its sample, this clone was seen a few times. V gene TRBV2 combines with J gene TRBJ1-1; D is unresolved. The CDR3 is made up of 13 amino acids. In germline, CDR1 is SNHLY, CDR2 FYNNEI. Trimming took 8 bases from V and 1 from J, leaving 11 bases between them. As DNA, the CDR3 is TGTGCCAGCTTACCGGATACGAACACTGAAGCTTTCTTT. This codes for CASLPDTNTEAFF.

The CDR3 coding sequence is TGTGCCAGTAGGATACAGGGGAAGGAGAAGAAAAAACTGTTTTTT. This encodes CASRIQGKEKKKLFF. The V call is TRBV19, the J call TRBJ1-4; TRBD1 aligns across 7 bases. The trim removed 6 bases at V and 9 bases at J, leaving 13 bases unmatched. The germline gives CDR1 LNHDA, CDR2 SQIVND (reference sequence). The CDR3 totals 15 residues.

V is TRBV5-6 and J is TRBJ2-5, with TRBD2 matching 7 bases. The V gene end was trimmed by 0 bases and the J gene end by 1 base; junction bases not matched to a gene: 3. The CDR3 is 15 amino acids. The germline V gene encodes CDR1 SGHDT and CDR2 YYEEEE. The chain's CDR3 is CASSLGASGQETQYF. As DNA, the CDR3 is TGTGCCAGCAGCTTGGGGGCTAGCGGCCAAGAGACCCAGTACTTC.

J is TRBJ1-2 and V is TRBV12-5; unclear D gene. This CDR3 is 13 amino acids long. V dropped 0 bases and J dropped 7 bases, with 9 bases sitting between them. Germline-derived CDR1 and CDR2 are LGHNT and FRNRAP. The DNA of the CDR3 is TGTGCTAGTGGTTTGGTGGGGTACGGTGGCTACACCTTC. It translates to CASGLVGYGGYTF.

V and J are TRBV6-6 and TRBJ2-7; no clear D gene. CDR1 is MNHNY, CDR2 SVGAGI, per germline (reference sequence). The CDR3 contains 15 residues. The V end was cut by 0 bases, the J end by 7 bases, with 16 bases between. CDR3 protein: CASSYSGRPYEEQYF. The CDR3 DNA reads as TGTGCCAGCAGTTACTCAGGCCGCCCCTACGAGGAGCAGTACTTC.

In its sample, this clone was seen once. V gene TRBV7-6 combines with J gene TRBJ1-4, with D tentatively TRBD1 (5 bases). V was pared by 4 bases and J by 5 bases, with 14 bases between. CDR1 and CDR2 from the germline V gene are SGHVS and FNYEAQ. This CDR3 has 15 residues. This CDR3 is CASSWGGEKNEKLFF. In DNA, the CDR3 is TGTGCCAGCAGCTGGGGGGGGGAGAAGAATGAAAAACTGTTTTTT.

The chain carries TRBV21-1 and TRBJ2-7; the table's D gene call, TRBD2, was not cross checked with the DNA. TRBV21-1 is deemed a pseudogene. The CDR3 consists of 13 residues. For the CDR3, the DNA is TGTGCCAGCAGTAGCGAAAACTCCTACGAGCAGTACTTC. Translation: CASSSENSYEQYF.

The chain carries TRBV6-5 and TRBJ1-1; no clear D. From germline, CDR1 is MNHEY and CDR2 SVGAGI. V was pared by 5 bases and J by 1 base, with 8 bases between. The CDR3 has 13 amino acids. The CDR3 spells CASSNPGNTEAFF. The CDR3 coding sequence is TGTGCCAGCAGTAACCCAGGGAACACTGAAGCTTTCTTT.

This chain joins TRBV12-5 and TRBJ1-4; D unresolved. Germline assignment: CDR1 LGHNT and CDR2 FRNRAP. Deletions cut 0 bases from V and 8 bases from J, with 4 bases between. There are 12 residues in the CDR3. The CDR3 DNA follows: TGTGCTAGTGGTTTGGTTGGGGAAAAACTGTTTTTT. It yields the protein CASGLVGEKLFF.

The V call is TRBV6-6, the J call TRBJ1-1; 7 nucleotides line up with TRBD1. The ends lost 2 bases at V and 4 bases at J; junction bases unmatched: 1. Germline-derived CDR1 and CDR2 are MNHNY and SVGAGI (reference sequence). The CDR3 covers 13 residues. CDR3 loop: CASSYRGPTEAFF. CDR3 bases: TGTGCCAGCAGTTACAGGGGGCCCACTGAAGCTTTCTTT.